Presented here are 21 T cell receptor beta chains from one specimen sequenced in a study of identical twins. TCRdb reprocessed the 5' RACE reads via MiXCR and lists one record per CDR3 protein. The sample lists 400,000 to 600,000 distinct CDR3 sequences, approximately 20% occurring once. The same sample was also used in a study of yellow fever vaccine responses in identical twins.

Sequencing was performed on CD4+ T cells sorted from blood. The receptors were gathered from a young woman in good health.

The chain recombines TRBV6-1 with TRBJ1-1, with D unresolved. Per germline, CDR1 MNHNS and CDR2 SASEGT. V dropped 2 bases and J dropped 1 base, with 5 bases sitting between them. This CDR3 spans 13 amino acids. This CDR3 is CASSEQENTEAFF. The CDR3 DNA sequence: TGTGCCAGCAGTGAACAGGAGAACACTGAAGCTTTCTTT.

The chain recombines TRBV24-1 with TRBJ2-5, with D uncertain. V was clipped by 4 bases and J by 3 bases, with 20 bases between them. This CDR3 contains 17 residues. Germline CDR1 is KGHDR and CDR2 is SFDVKD. The DNA of the CDR3 is TGTGCCACCAGTGACCCAAATCCCAGATCACCCGAAGAGACCCAGTACTTC. Encoded protein: CATSDPNPRSPEETQYF.

The J gene is TRBJ1-1, the V gene TRBV6-1; TRBD1 matches 9 bases. This CDR3 contains 12 residues. Germline trimming cut 5 bases from V and 7 bases from J; bases unmatched to any gene: 2. Per germline, CDR1 MNHNS and CDR2 SASEGT. CDR3 nucleotide sequence: TGTGCCAGCAGTACGGACAGGGGTGAAGCTTTCTTT. It is translated as CASSTDRGEAFF.

V usage is TRBV20-1 and J usage is TRBJ2-5, with D unresolved. Between the trimmed V and J ends, which lost 4 bases and 2 bases, there was a span of 2 bases. CDR3 length equals 10 residues. Per the germline V gene, CDR1 is DFQATT and CDR2 is SNEGSKA (reference sequence). The CDR3 bases are TGCAGTGCTATACAAGAGACCCAGTACTTC. Translating it yields CSAIQETQYF.

This clonotype occurred a few times. The J gene is TRBJ2-2, the V gene TRBV2; TRBD2 agrees at 8 bases. This CDR3 spans 15 amino acids. Germline V gene data show CDR1 as SNHLY and CDR2 as FYNNEI. Trimming removed 8 bases from V and 5 bases from J; junction bases left unmatched: 10. CDR3: CASRDGGGITGELFF. The CDR3 region has the DNA TGTGCCAGCCGGGACGGCGGGGGGATTACCGGGGAGCTGTTTTTT.

The CDR3 protein is CASRTPEGPKGYTF. For the CDR3, the DNA is TGTGCCAGCAGGACACCTGAAGGCCCCAAGGGCTACACCTTC. J is TRBJ1-2 and V is TRBV6-1; D not certain. Trimming took off 6 bases at V and 8 bases at J, with 19 bases between the two ends. From germline, CDR1 is MNHNS and CDR2 SASEGT. The CDR3 has 14 amino acids.

The rearrangement links TRBV15 to TRBJ1-1, with D hard to call. V was trimmed by 0 bases and J by 2 bases, leaving 10 bases between them. CDR1 and CDR2 (germline): LNHNV, YYDKDF (reference sequence). The CDR3 extends over 15 amino acids. The CDR3 DNA sequence: TGTGCCACCAGCAGAGAAGTTACAGCTAACACTGAAGCTTTCTTT. It is translated as CATSREVTANTEAFF.

This clonotype has only a few counts. CDR3 nucleotides: TGTGCCAGCAGTTACTCTGCAGGGACCTACGAGCAGTACTTC. It specifies CASSYSAGTYEQYF. The chain has TRBV6-5 and TRBJ2-7; D is perhaps TRBD1 (5 bases). This CDR3 has 14 amino acids. CDR1 MNHEY and CDR2 SVGAGI come from the germline V gene. Trimming took off 0 bases at V and 2 bases at J, with 8 bases between the two ends.

There are many counts of this clonotype. The gene calls are TRBV29-1 and TRBJ2-6, with D uncertain. V was trimmed by 3 bases and J by 4 bases, leaving 7 bases between them. CDR1 is SQVTM and CDR2 is ANQGSEA in the germline V gene. The CDR3 contains 13 residues. DNA for the CDR3: TGCAGCGTTGATGGCCCCGGGGCCAACGTCCTGACTTTC. Its translation is CSVDGPGANVLTF.

The gene calls are TRBV12-3 or TRBV12-4 and TRBJ2-2, with 7 bases matching TRBD1. V was clipped by 7 bases and J by 6 bases; unmatched bases: 5. The CDR3 has 13 residues. The CDR3, as DNA: TGTGCCAGCAAAAGACAGGGTCCCGGGGAGCTGTTTTTT. Protein product: CASKRQGPGELFF.

This clonotype was picked up a small number of times. CDR3 bases: TGTGCCAGCAGTCTCGTCCAAACCGGTCAGCCCCAGCATTTT. This translates into CASSLVQTGQPQHF. This chain uses TRBV12-3 or TRBV12-4 with TRBJ1-5; unclear D gene. Between the trimmed V and J ends, which lost 5 bases and 6 bases, there was a span of 14 bases. The CDR3 spans 14 residues.

In its sample, this clonotype was seen a few times. V is TRBV5-1 and J is TRBJ1-2; D is unresolved. The V and J ends lost 1 base and 2 bases respectively, with 15 bases between them. Germline V lookup: CDR1 SGHRS, CDR2 YFSETQ. This CDR3 comprises 16 residues. For the CDR3, the DNA is TGCGCCAGCAGCTTGTCTCTCCTGACCACCAACTATGGCTACACCTTC. The encoded protein is CASSLSLLTTNYGYTF. The variable domain in full, with the rest retrieved from reference TRBV5-1 and TRBJ1-2, is KAGVTQTPRYLIKTRGQQVTLSCSPISGHRSVSWYQQTPGQGLQFLFEYFSETQRNKGNFPGRFSGRQFSNSRSEMNVSTLELGDSALYLCASSLSLLTTNYGYTFGSGTRLTVV.

The chain employs TRBV6-4 and TRBJ2-7; 7 bases map to TRBD1. The CDR3 is made up of 16 amino acids. Looked up from germline, CDR1 is MRHNA and CDR2 is SNTAGT. Trimming at V came to 4 bases and at J to 2 bases, leaving 11 bases not matched to a gene. Here the CDR3 reads CASSGFPGTDTYEQYV. The DNA of the CDR3 is TGTGCCAGCAGTGGTTTTCCCGGGACAGATACCTACGAGCAGTACGTC.

The chain is built from TRBV25-1 and TRBJ1-1; the match to TRBD1 covers 7 bases. Looked up from germline, CDR1 is MGHDK and CDR2 is SYGVNS. Trimming at V came to 4 bases and at J to 3 bases, leaving 5 bases not matched to a gene. This CDR3 has 14 residues. CDR3: CASSGDRDHTEAFF. DNA of the CDR3: TGTGCCAGCAGTGGCGACAGGGACCACACTGAAGCTTTCTTT.

The chain uses TRBV12-3 or TRBV12-4 and TRBJ2-3, with 9 nucleotides matching TRBD1. With 2 bases clipped from V and 5 bases from J, the junction kept 8 bases outside the gene matches. The CDR3 is 16 residues long. The CDR3 loop reads CASSLYRGQEKDTQYF. CDR3 coding DNA: TGTGCCAGCAGTTTATACAGGGGGCAAGAGAAAGATACGCAGTATTTT.

This rearrangement joins TRBV18 to TRBJ2-1; TRBD2 agrees at 10 bases. There are 18 residues in the CDR3. Germline assignment: CDR1 KGHSH and CDR2 LQKENI. Trimming at V came to 5 bases and at J to 4 bases, leaving 14 bases not matched to a gene. DNA for the CDR3: TGTGCCAGCTCAGCCCGGTTAATAGGGACTAGCGCTTACAATGAGCAGTTCTTC. Amino acids: CASSARLIGTSAYNEQFF.

This clonotype has only a few counts. V usage is TRBV18 and J usage is TRBJ2-1; 7 nucleotides agree with TRBD2. The CDR3 has 15 amino acids. Germline lookup yields CDR1 KGHSH and CDR2 LQKENI. V lost 6 bases, J lost 6 bases, and 11 bases stayed unmatched. For the CDR3, the DNA is TGTGCCAGCTCCCCTAGAGGACTAGGTCCCAATGAGCAGTTCTTC. Translated, it gives CASSPRGLGPNEQFF.

This clonotype was observed at least ten times. The chain uses TRBV28 and TRBJ2-2; D call uncertain. This CDR3 has 14 residues. Trimming stripped 10 bases from V and 6 bases from J, with 18 bases between. Germline V gene data show CDR1 as MDHEN and CDR2 as SYDVKM. The CDR3 sequence: CATRPLTVAGELFF. The CDR3 bases are TGTGCCACCCGTCCCCTTACGGTCGCCGGGGAGCTGTTTTTT. Full variable domain (outside the CDR3, taken from reference TRBV28 and TRBJ2-2): DVKVTQSSRYLVKRTGEKVFLECVQDMDHENMFWYRQDPGLGLRLIYFSYDVKMKEKGDIPEGYSVSREKKERFSLILESASTNQTSMYLCATRPLTVAGELFFGEGSRLTVL.

At least ten counts were recorded for this clonotype. The chain recombines TRBV12-3 or TRBV12-4 with TRBJ1-4; perhaps TRBD1 as D (5 bases). The CDR3 sequence is 14 residues long. V dropped 6 bases and J dropped 5 bases, with 13 bases sitting between them. The CDR3 DNA follows: TGTGCCAGCAGGACCGGGGCTGGAAATGAAAAACTGTTTTTT. It is translated as CASRTGAGNEKLFF.

This clonotype was seen more than once but under ten times. This chain connects TRBV12-3 or TRBV12-4 to TRBJ1-4, with 12 bases identical to TRBD1. The V and J ends lost 5 bases and 8 bases, in that order; junction bases with no gene match: 6. The CDR3 extends over 15 amino acids. Here the CDR3 reads CASSPGTGGREKLFF. CDR3 bases: TGTGCCAGCAGTCCCGGGACAGGGGGCAGGGAAAAACTGTTTTTT.

The chain combines TRBV5-1 with TRBJ2-1; D gene uncertain. Germline V gene sequence: CDR1 SGHRS, CDR2 YFSETQ. V shed 1 base and J shed 0 bases, with 8 bases lying between them. CDR3 size: 15 residues. CDR3 protein: CASSLTATSYNEQFF. The CDR3 region has the DNA TGCGCCAGCAGCTTGACAGCTACCTCCTACAATGAGCAGTTCTTC.